One and the same sample provided the 22 T cell receptor beta chains below, sequenced in a study of OX40 agonist ivuxolimab in advanced cancers. Produced via immunoSEQ multiplex PCR; TCRdb's table is partial and in-frame only. The table records more than 65,000 clones, roughly 81% of them present only once. The sample in question was CD4+ or CD8+ T cells sorted from blood, obtained in a trial of the OX40 agonist ivuxolimab. The receptors stem from an adult with an advanced solid tumor such as melanoma, head and neck, liver or kidney cancer.

The genes are TRBV5-4 and TRBJ2-1; 16 positions agree with TRBD2. The germline V gene encodes CDR1 SGHNT and CDR2 YYREEE (reference sequence). Germline trimming cut 5 bases from V and 2 bases from J; bases unmatched to any gene: 7. The CDR3 spans 18 residues. DNA for the CDR3: TGTGCCAGCAGACCTGGGACTAGCGGGAGGGCCACCTACAATGAGCAGTTCTTC. As protein: CASRPGTSGRATYNEQFF.

The CDR3: CAWSRQGDTEAFF. As DNA, the CDR3 is TGTGCCTGGTCCAGACAGGGCGACACTGAAGCTTTCTTT. The gene calls are TRBV30 and TRBJ1-1; TRBD1 aligns across 7 bases. Germline CDR1 reads GTSNPN; CDR2 reads SVGIG (reference sequence). Losses at the gene ends were 5 bases for V and 3 bases for J; bases not matched to a gene: 6. The CDR3 contains 13 residues. Complete variable domain (other parts from reference TRBV30 and TRBJ1-1): SQTIHQWPATLVQPVGSPLSLECTVEGTSNPNLYWYRQAAGRGLQLLFYSVGIGQISSEVPQNLSASRPQDRQFILSSKKLLLSDSGFYLCAWSRQGDTEAFFGQGTRLTVV.

The sample holds a few counts of this clone. The CDR3 here is CASRLASNYEQYF. The CDR3 nucleotides read TGTGCCAGCAGGTTGGCTAGTAACTACGAGCAGTACTTC. The chain recombines TRBV6-5 with TRBJ2-7; D not certain. Germline V gives CDR1 MNHEY, CDR2 SVGAGI. This CDR3 spans 13 amino acids. Trimming took off 6 bases at V and 3 bases at J, with 12 bases between the two ends.

This clone came up once. The J gene is TRBJ2-7, the V gene TRBV9; D remains ambiguous. V was cut by 2 bases and J by 2 bases, with 8 bases left in between. CDR1 SGDLS and CDR2 YYNGEE come from the germline V gene. CDR3 length equals 13 residues. The CDR3: CASSVGDAYEQYF. Written as DNA, the CDR3 is TGTGCCAGCAGCGTTGGCGACGCCTACGAGCAGTACTTC.

V usage is TRBV27 and J usage is TRBJ2-7; D is unclear. V dropped 6 bases and J dropped 0 bases, with 6 bases sitting between them. Germline V gene lookup returns CDR1 MNHEY and CDR2 SMNVEV (reference sequence). This CDR3 is 12 amino acids long. The CDR3 sequence is CASSANSYEQYF. The CDR3 DNA is TGTGCCAGCAGCGCGAACTCCTACGAGCAGTACTTC.

This clone came up once. This sequence joins TRBV27 and TRBJ2-2; unclear D gene. Germline CDR1 is MNHEY and CDR2 is SMNVEV (reference sequence). With 3 bases removed from V and 3 bases from J, the gap between germline ends came to 5 bases. CDR3 size: 13 residues. The DNA for the CDR3 is TGTGCCAGCAGTTTGGTGCACACCGGGGAGCTGTTTTTT. Its translation is CASSLVHTGELFF.

The V call is TRBV2, the J call TRBJ1-3; 8 bases align to TRBD1. This CDR3 spans 15 amino acids. Germline CDR1 SNHLY, CDR2 FYNNEI. After removal of 4 bases from V and 0 bases from J, the junction contained 2 bases not matched to a gene. The CDR3 DNA sequence: TGTGCCAGCAGTGTTGACAGGGGCTCTGGAAACACCATATATTTT. Its protein product is CASSVDRGSGNTIYF.

This sequence joins TRBV25-1 and TRBJ2-2; tentatively, D is TRBD1 (5 bases). This CDR3 spans 13 amino acids. V lost 6 bases to trimming and J lost 5 bases, with 10 bases between them. From germline, CDR1 is MGHDK and CDR2 SYGVNS. The CDR3 nucleotides are TGTGCCAGCAGCCAGGGTGTGACCGGGGAGCTGTTTTTT. As protein: CASSQGVTGELFF. The entire variable domain, with the rest obtained from reference TRBV25-1 and TRBJ2-2, is as follows: EADIYQTPRYLVIGTGKKITLECSQTMGHDKMYWYQQDPGMELHLIHYSYGVNSTEKGDLSSESTVSRIRTEHFPLTLESARPSHTSQYLCASSQGVTGELFFGEGSRLTVL.

The rearrangement links TRBV6-6 to TRBJ2-5, with D tentatively TRBD2 (6 bases). CDR3 length: 16 amino acids. V was clipped by 6 bases and J by 1 base, with 18 bases between them. Germline V gene sequence: CDR1 MNHNY, CDR2 SVGAGI (reference sequence). The CDR3 spells CASRAPGMGGQETQYF. In DNA form, the CDR3 reads TGTGCCAGCAGGGCCCCGGGTATGGGAGGCCAAGAGACCCAGTACTTC.

This rearrangement joins TRBV6-1 to TRBJ1-3; TRBD1 matches at 8 bases. The CDR3 is 15 residues long. Germline CDR1 reads MNHNS; CDR2 reads SASEGT. After removal of 3 bases from V and 8 bases from J, the junction contained 9 bases not matched to a gene. The CDR3 coding sequence is TGTGCCAGCAGTGAGACAGGGGCAACCGGCTACACCATATATTTT. It encodes CASSETGATGYTIYF.

This rearrangement joins TRBV7-9 to TRBJ2-1, with 12 nucleotides matching TRBD2. CDR3 size: 17 residues. Trimming cost V 2 bases and J 4 bases; bases outside gene matches: 6. Germline CDR1 and CDR2: SEHNR and FQNEAQ (reference sequence). In DNA, the CDR3 is TGTGCCAGCAGCTTAAAGCGTCTAGCGGGGGGGTACAATGAGCAGTTCTTC. The encoded protein is CASSLKRLAGGYNEQFF. The full variable domain, with the rest looked up from reference TRBV7-9 and TRBJ2-1, is DTGVSQNPRHKITKRGQNVTFRCDPISEHNRLYWYRQTLGQGPEFLTYFQNEAQLEKSRLLSDRFSAERPKGSFSTLEIQRTEQGDSAMYLCASSLKRLAGGYNEQFFGPGTRLTVL.

The genes are TRBV11-3 and TRBJ1-3; no firm D call. The germline V gene encodes CDR1 SGHNT and CDR2 YENEEA. V lost 5 bases, J lost 1 base, and 15 bases lay in between. The CDR3 loop spans 16 amino acids. The CDR3 DNA follows: TGTGCCAGCAGCCCCCGCACCCGGGCTTCTGGAAACACCATATATTTT. Its translation is CASSPRTRASGNTIYF.

The rearrangement uses TRBV5-1 and TRBJ2-6; 8 positions match TRBD1. The V gene's germline CDR1 is SGHRS and CDR2 YFSETQ. V lost 4 bases to trimming and J lost 2 bases; unmatched junction nucleotides: 5. The CDR3 runs 16 residues. CDR3 residues: CASSADRGTGANVLTF. The CDR3 DNA reads as TGCGCCAGCAGCGCAGACAGGGGAACTGGGGCCAACGTCCTGACTTTC.

The CDR3 nucleotides read TGTGCCAGCAGTCCCGGGACAGGGGGAAAGAATGGCTACACCTTC. This translates into CASSPGTGGKNGYTF. This rearrangement joins TRBV27 to TRBJ1-2; 11 bases map to TRBD1. V dropped 5 bases and J dropped 6; count of bases not matched to a gene: 8. CDR1 and CDR2 (germline): MNHEY, SMNVEV (reference sequence). There are 15 residues in the CDR3.

The gene calls are TRBV18 and TRBJ1-5; no clear D. Germline V CDR1 and CDR2: KGHSH, LQKENI. V gave up 6 bases and J gave up 0 bases, with 6 bases separating them. The CDR3 spans 13 residues. The CDR3 region has the DNA TGTGCCAGCTCGGAAACTAGCAATCAGCCCCAGCATTTT. Translation: CASSETSNQPQHF.

V is TRBV7-2 and J is TRBJ2-2; D possibly corresponds to TRBD2 (6 bases). The CDR3 extends over 17 amino acids. The ends were cut back, 7 bases at V and 1 base at J, with 19 bases in the middle. Germline lookup yields CDR1 SGHTA and CDR2 FQGNSA. The CDR3 DNA reads TGTGCCAGCACCCCCTCCCTCCTAGCGCTGAACACCGGGGAGCTGTTTTTT. This encodes CASTPSLLALNTGELFF. Full variable domain (missing parts from reference TRBV7-2 and TRBJ2-2): GAGVSQSPSNKVTEKGKDVELRCDPISGHTALYWYRQSLGQGLEFLIYFQGNSAPDKSGLPSDRFSAERTGGSVSTLTIQRTQQEDSAVYLCASTPSLLALNTGELFFGEGSRLTVL.

This clone was seen just once. The chain recombines TRBV5-6 with TRBJ2-1; 9 bases are a match to TRBD2. J gave up 4 bases and V 2 bases, and 16 bases lay outside the gene matches. Germline V gives CDR1 SGHDT, CDR2 YYEEEE. The CDR3 has 19 amino acids. The CDR3 nucleotides read TGTGCCAGCAGCTTTTCGCGGCCCACGCTAGCGGGAATTTACAATGAGCAGTTCTTC. It yields the protein CASSFSRPTLAGIYNEQFF. The full variable domain, with the rest looked up from reference TRBV5-6 and TRBJ2-1, is DAGVTQSPTHLIKTRGQQVTLRCSPKSGHDTVSWYQQALGQGPQFIFQYYEEEERQRGNFPDRFSGHQFPNYSSELNVNALLLGDSALYLCASSFSRPTLAGIYNEQFFGPGTRLTVL.

The chain links TRBV4-1 to TRBJ2-1, with D hard to call. V was shortened by 4 bases and J by 8 bases, with 12 bases between the two germline ends. The CDR3 consists of 13 residues. The germline V gene encodes CDR1 MGHRA and CDR2 YSYEKL. CDR3 region: CASSLGVNDEQFF. In nucleotides, the CDR3 is TGCGCCAGCAGCCTTGGTGTAAACGATGAGCAGTTCTTC.

The CDR3 here is CASSLAGQGAYEQYF. The DNA of the CDR3 is TGTGCCAGCAGCCTGGCAGGGCAGGGTGCCTACGAGCAGTACTTC. V gene TRBV5-5 combines with J gene TRBJ2-7, with D possibly being TRBD1 (5 bases). CDR1 and CDR2 (germline): SGHKS, YYEKEE (reference sequence). The CDR3 extends over 15 amino acids. V was pared by 4 bases and J by 2 bases, with 16 bases between.

The J gene is TRBJ2-7, the V gene TRBV11-1; D perhaps matches TRBD2 (6 bases). Germline values: CDR1 SGHAT, CDR2 FQDESV (reference sequence). Trimming removed 8 bases from V and 3 bases from J, with 17 bases in between. The CDR3 contains 14 residues. CDR3 in DNA: TGTGCCAGCGCCAGAGGGATCGGGGGCTACGAGCAGTACTTC. Protein sequence: CASARGIGGYEQYF.

The genes are TRBV5-1 and TRBJ2-7, with 9 nucleotides matching TRBD2. The CDR3 is made up of 15 amino acids. Trimming took 5 bases from V and 3 from J; bases not matched to a gene: 9. Per the germline V gene, CDR1 is SGHRS and CDR2 is YFSETQ. CDR3 amino acids: CASRFLAGPDYEQYF. The CDR3 DNA sequence: TGCGCCAGCAGATTTCTAGCGGGGCCCGACTACGAGCAGTACTTC.

The J gene is TRBJ2-7, the V gene TRBV2; the D gene is possibly TRBD1 (6 bases). CDR1 is SNHLY and CDR2 is FYNNEI in the germline V gene. This CDR3 has 14 amino acids. V lost 4 bases and J 5 bases, leaving 15 bases between the germline ends. The CDR3 nucleotides read TGTGCCAGCAGTGTCCGACAGGCAACCAACGAGCAGTACTTC. Translated: CASSVRQATNEQYF.